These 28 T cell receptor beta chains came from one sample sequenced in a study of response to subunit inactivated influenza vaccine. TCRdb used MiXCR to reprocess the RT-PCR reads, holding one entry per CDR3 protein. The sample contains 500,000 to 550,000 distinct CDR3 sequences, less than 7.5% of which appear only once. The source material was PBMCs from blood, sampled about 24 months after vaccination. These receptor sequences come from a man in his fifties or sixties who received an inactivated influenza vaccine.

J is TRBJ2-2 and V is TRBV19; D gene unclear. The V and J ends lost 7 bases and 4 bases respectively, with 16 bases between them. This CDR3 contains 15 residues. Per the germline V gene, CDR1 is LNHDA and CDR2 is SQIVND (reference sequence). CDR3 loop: CASTDQQSGTGELFF. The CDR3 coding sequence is TGTGCCAGTACCGATCAGCAATCGGGCACCGGGGAGCTGTTTTTT.

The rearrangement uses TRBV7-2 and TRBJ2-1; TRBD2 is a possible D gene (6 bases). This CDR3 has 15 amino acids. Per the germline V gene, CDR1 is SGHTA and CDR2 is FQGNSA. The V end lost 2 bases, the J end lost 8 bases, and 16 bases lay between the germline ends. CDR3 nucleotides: TGTGCCAGCAGCTTATCGGAGGGCGCCGGGTATGAGCAGTTCTTC. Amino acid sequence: CASSLSEGAGYEQFF.

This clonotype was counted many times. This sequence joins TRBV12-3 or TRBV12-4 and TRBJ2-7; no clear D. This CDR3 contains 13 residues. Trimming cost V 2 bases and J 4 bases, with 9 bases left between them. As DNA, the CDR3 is TGTGCCAGCAGTTTAAACGGACGGTACGAGCAGTACTTC. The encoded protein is CASSLNGRYEQYF.

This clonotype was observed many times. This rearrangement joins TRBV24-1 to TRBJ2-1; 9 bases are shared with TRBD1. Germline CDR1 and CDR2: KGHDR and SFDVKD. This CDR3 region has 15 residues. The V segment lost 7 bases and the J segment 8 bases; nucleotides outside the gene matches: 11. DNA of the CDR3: TGTGCCACCAGACCGGGACAGGGAGGTCAGGATGAGCAGTTCTTC. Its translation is CATRPGQGGQDEQFF.

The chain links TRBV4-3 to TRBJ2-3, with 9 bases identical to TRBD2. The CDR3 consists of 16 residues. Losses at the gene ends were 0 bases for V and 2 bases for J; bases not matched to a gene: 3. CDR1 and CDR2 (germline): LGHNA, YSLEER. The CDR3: CASSQEAGGTTDTQYF. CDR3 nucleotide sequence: TGCGCCAGCAGCCAAGAAGCGGGGGGTACCACAGATACGCAGTATTTT.

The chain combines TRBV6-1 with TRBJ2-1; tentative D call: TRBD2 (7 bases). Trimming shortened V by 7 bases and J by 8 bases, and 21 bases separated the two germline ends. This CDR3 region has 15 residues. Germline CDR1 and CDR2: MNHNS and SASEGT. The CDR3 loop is CASTTGTTGGDEQFF. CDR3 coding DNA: TGTGCCAGCACCACAGGGACTACCGGTGGGGATGAGCAGTTCTTC.

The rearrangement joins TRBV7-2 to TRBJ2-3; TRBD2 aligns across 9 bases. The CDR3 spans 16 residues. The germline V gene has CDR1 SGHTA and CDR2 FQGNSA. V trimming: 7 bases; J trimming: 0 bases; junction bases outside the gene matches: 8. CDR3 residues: CASTLAGNTSTDTQYF. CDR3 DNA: TGTGCCAGCACCCTAGCGGGGAACACCAGCACAGATACGCAGTATTTT.

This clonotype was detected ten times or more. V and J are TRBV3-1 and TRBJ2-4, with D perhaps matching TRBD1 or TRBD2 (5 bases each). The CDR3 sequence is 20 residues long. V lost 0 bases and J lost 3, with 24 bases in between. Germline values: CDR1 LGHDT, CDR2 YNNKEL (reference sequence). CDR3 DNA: TGTGCCAGCAGCCAAGATCCTAGATCCAACCCGGGACGGATCAAAAACATTCAGTACTTC. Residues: CASSQDPRSNPGRIKNIQYF.

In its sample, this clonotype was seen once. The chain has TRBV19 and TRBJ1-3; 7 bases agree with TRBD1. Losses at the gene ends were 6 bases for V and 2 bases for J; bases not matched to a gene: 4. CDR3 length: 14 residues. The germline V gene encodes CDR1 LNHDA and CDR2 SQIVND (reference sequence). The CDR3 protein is CASRMGQTGNTIYF. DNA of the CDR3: TGTGCCAGTAGGATGGGACAGACTGGAAACACCATATATTTT.

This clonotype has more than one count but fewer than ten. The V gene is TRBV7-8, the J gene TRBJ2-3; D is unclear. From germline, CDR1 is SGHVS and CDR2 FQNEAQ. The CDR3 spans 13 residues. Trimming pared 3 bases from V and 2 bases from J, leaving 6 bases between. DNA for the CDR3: TGTGCCAGCAGCTTTAAGTTCACAGATACGCAGTATTTT. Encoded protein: CASSFKFTDTQYF. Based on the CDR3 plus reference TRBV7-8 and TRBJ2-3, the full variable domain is GAGVSQSPRYKVAKRGQDVALRCDPISGHVSLFWYQQALGQGPEFLTYFQNEAQLDKSGLPSDRFFAERPEGSVSTLKIQRTQQEDSAVYLCASSFKFTDTQYFGPGTRLTVL.

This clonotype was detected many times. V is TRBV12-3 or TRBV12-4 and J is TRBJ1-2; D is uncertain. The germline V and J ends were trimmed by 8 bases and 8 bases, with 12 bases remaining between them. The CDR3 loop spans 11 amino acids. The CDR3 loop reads CASGRDGGYTF. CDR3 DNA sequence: TGTGCCAGCGGGCGGGATGGGGGCTACACCTTC.

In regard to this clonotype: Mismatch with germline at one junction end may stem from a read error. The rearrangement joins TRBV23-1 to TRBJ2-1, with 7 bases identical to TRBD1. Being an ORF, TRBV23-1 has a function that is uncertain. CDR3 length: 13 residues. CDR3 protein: CASSPRQGDEQFF. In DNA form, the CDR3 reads TGCGCCAGCAGTCCCCGACAGGGCGATGAACAGTTCTTC.

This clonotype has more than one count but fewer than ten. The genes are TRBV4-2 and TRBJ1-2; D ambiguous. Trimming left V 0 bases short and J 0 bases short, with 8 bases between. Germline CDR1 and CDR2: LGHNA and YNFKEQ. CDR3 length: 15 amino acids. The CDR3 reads CASSQDLLANYGYTF. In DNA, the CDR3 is TGTGCCAGCAGCCAAGACCTATTAGCTAACTATGGCTACACCTTC.

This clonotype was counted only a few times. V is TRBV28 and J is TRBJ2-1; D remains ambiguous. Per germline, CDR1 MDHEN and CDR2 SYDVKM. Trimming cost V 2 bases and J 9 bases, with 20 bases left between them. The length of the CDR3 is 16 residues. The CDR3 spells CASSLRLKTNVIEQFF. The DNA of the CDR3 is TGTGCCAGCAGTTTACGGCTAAAGACGAATGTAATTGAGCAGTTCTTC.

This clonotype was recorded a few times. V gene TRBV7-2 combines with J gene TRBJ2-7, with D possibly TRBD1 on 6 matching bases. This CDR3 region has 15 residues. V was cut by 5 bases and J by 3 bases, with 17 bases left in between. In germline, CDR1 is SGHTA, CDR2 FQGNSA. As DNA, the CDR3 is TGTGCCAGCAGCCTACCCCGGGACACCATCTACGAGCAGTACTTC. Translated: CASSLPRDTIYEQYF.

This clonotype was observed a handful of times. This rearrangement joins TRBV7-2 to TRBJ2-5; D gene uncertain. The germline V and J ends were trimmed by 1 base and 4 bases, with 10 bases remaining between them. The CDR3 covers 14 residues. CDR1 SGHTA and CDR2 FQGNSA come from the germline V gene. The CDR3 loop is CASSLGSIRETQYF. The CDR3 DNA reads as TGTGCCAGCAGCTTAGGCAGTATCCGAGAGACCCAGTACTTC.

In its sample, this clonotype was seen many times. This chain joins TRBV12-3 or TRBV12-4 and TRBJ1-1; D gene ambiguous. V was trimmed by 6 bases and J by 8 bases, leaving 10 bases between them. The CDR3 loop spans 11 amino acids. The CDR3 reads CASSLPREAFF. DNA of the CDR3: TGTGCCAGCAGCCTACCCAGAGAAGCTTTCTTT.

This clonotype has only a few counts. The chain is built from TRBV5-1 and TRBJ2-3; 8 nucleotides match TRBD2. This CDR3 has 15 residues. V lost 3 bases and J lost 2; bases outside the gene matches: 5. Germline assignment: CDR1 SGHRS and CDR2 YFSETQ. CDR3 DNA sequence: TGCGCCAGCAGCTCCCGACTAGCGAACACAGATACGCAGTATTTT. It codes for CASSSRLANTDTQYF.

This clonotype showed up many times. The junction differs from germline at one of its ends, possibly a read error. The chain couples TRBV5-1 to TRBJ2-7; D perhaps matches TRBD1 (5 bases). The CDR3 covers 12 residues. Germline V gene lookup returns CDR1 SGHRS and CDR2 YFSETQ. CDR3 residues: CASSFQGSEQYF. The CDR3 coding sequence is TGTGCCAGCAGTTTCCAGGGTAGCGAGCAGTACTTC. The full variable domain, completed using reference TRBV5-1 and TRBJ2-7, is KAGVTQTPRYLIKTRGQQVTLSCSPISGHRSVSWYQQTPGQGLQFLFEYFSETQRNKGNFPGRFSGRQFSNSRSEMNVSTLELGDSALYLCASSFQGSEQYFGPGTRLTVT.

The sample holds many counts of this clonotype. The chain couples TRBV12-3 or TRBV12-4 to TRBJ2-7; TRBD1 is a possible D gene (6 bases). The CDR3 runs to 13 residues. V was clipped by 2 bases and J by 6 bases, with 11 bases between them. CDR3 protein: CASSLRAGAEQYF. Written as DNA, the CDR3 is TGTGCCAGCAGTTTACGGGCAGGGGCCGAGCAGTACTTC.

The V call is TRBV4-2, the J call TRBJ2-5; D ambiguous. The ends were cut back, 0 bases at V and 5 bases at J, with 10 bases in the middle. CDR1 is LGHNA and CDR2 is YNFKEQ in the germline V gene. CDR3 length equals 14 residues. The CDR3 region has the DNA TGTGCCAGCAGCCAAGAATCGGGTCGGGAGACCCAGTACTTC. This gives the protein CASSQESGRETQYF.

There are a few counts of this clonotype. The CDR3 nucleotides are TGTGCCAGCAGCTTACTCCTAGCGGGATCCTACGAGCAGTACTTC. This encodes CASSLLLAGSYEQYF. The gene calls are TRBV7-8 and TRBJ2-7; 9 bases are a match to TRBD2. The CDR3 contains 15 residues. V was pared by 2 bases and J by 1 base, with 3 bases of the junction left unmatched. Germline CDR1 is SGHVS and CDR2 is FQNEAQ. The full variable domain, in which reference TRBV7-8 and TRBJ2-7 provide the parts outside the CDR3, is GAGVSQSPRYKVAKRGQDVALRCDPISGHVSLFWYQQALGQGPEFLTYFQNEAQLDKSGLPSDRFFAERPEGSVSTLKIQRTQQEDSAVYLCASSLLLAGSYEQYFGPGTRLTVT.

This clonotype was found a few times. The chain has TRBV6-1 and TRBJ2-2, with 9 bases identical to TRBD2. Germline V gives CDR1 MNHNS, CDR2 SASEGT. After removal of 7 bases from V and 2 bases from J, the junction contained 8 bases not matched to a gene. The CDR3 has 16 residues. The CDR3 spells CASILSGGLNTGELFF. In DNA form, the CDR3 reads TGTGCCAGCATCCTTAGCGGGGGCCTCAACACCGGGGAGCTGTTTTTT.

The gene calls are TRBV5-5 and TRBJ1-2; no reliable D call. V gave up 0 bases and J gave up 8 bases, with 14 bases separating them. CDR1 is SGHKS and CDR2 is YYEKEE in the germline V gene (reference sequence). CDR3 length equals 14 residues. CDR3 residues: CASSLDGTMGGYTF. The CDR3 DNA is TGTGCCAGCAGCTTGGATGGCACTATGGGGGGCTACACCTTC.

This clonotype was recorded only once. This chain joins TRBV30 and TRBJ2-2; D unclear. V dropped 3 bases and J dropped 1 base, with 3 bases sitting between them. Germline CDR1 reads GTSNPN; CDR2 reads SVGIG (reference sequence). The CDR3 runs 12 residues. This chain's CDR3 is CAWSRNTGELFF. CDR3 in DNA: TGTGCCTGGAGCAGGAACACCGGGGAGCTGTTTTTT.

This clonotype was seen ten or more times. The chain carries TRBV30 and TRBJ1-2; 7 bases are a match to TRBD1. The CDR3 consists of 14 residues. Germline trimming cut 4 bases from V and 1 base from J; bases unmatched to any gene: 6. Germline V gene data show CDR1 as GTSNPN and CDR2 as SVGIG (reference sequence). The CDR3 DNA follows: TGTGCCTGGACTGTGACAGGGATTAACTATGGCTACACCTTC. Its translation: CAWTVTGINYGYTF.

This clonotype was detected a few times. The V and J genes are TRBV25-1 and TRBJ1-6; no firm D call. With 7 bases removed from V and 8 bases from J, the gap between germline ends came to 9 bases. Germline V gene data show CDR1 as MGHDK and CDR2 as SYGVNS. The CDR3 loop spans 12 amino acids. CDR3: CASTSADSPLHF. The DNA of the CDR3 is TGTGCCAGCACCAGCGCCGATTCACCCCTCCACTTT. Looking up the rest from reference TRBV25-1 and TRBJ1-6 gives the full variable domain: EADIYQTPRYLVIGTGKKITLECSQTMGHDKMYWYQQDPGMELHLIHYSYGVNSTEKGDLSSESTVSRIRTEHFPLTLESARPSHTSQYLCASTSADSPLHFGNGTRLTVT.

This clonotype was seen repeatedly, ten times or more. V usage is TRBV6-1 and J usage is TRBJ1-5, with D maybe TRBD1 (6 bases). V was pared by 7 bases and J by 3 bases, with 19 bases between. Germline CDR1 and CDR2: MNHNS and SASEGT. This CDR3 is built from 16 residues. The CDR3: CASTPGGWTVNQPQHF. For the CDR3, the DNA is TGTGCCAGCACCCCGGGGGGTTGGACAGTCAATCAGCCCCAGCATTTT.